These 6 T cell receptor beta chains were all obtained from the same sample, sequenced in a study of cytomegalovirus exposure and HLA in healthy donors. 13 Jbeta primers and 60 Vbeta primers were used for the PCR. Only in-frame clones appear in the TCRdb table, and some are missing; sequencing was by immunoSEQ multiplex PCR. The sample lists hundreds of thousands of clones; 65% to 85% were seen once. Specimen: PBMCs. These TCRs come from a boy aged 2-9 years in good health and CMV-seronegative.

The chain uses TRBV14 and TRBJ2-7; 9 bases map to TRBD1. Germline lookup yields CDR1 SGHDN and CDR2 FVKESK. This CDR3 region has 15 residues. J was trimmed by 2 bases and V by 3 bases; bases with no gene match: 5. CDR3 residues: CASSHPGTGPYEQYF. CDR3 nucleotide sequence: TGTGCCAGCAGCCACCCCGGGACAGGGCCCTACGAGCAGTACTTC.

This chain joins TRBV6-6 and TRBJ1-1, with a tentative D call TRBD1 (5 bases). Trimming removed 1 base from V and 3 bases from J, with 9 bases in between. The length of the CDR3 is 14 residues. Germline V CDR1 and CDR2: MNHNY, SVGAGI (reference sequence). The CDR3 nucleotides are TGTGCCAGCAGTTACTGGGGGGGAGACACTGAAGCTTTCTTT. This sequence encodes CASSYWGGDTEAFF.

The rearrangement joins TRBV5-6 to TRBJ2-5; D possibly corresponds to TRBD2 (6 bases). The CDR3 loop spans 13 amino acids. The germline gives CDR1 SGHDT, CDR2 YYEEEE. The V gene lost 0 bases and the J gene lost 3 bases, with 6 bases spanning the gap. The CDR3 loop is CASSLGGKETQYF. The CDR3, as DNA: TGTGCCAGCAGCTTGGGCGGGAAAGAGACCCAGTACTTC.

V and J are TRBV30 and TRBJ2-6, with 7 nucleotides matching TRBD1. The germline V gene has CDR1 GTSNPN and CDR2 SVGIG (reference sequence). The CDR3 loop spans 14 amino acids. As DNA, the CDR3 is TGTACAGGGGAGCCCAACTCTGGGGCCAACGTCCTGACTTTC. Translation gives CTGEPNSGANVLTF.

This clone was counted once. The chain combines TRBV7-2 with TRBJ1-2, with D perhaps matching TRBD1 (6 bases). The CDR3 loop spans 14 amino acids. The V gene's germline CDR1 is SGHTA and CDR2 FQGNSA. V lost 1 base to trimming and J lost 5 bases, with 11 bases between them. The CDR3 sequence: CASSLGAGAYGYTF. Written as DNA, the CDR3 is TGTGCCAGCAGCTTAGGCGCGGGGGCGTATGGCTACACCTTC.

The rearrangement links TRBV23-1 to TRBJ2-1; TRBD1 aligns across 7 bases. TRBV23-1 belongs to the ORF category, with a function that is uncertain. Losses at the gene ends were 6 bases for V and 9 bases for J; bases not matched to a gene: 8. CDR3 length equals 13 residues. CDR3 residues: CASRPGTVGEQFF. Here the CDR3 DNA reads TGCGCCAGCAGACCCGGGACAGTTGGTGAGCAGTTCTTC.